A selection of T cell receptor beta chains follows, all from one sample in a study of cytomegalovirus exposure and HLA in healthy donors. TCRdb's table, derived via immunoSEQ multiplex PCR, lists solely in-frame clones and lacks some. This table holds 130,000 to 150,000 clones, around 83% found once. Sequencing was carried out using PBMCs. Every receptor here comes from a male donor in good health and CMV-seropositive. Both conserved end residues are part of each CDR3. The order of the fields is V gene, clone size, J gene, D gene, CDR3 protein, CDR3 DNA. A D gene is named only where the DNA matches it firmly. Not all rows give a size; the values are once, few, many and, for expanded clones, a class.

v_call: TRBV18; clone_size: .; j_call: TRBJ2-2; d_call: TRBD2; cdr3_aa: CAGLTSGAGNTGELFF; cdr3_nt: TGTGCGGGCTTGACTAGCGGAGCCGGGAACACCGGGGAGCTGTTTTTT
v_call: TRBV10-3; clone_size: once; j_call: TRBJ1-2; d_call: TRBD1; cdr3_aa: CAISGDRATFGYTF; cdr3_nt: TGTGCCATCAGTGGGGACAGGGCGACTTTTGGCTACACCTTC
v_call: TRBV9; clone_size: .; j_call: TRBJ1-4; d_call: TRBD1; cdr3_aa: CASSVGVGGQLNEKLFF; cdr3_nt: TGTGCCAGCAGCGTAGGGGTGGGGGGACAGTTAAATGAAAAACTGTTTTTT
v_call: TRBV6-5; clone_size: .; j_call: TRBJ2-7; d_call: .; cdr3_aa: CASSYSIPVYEQYF; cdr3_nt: TGTGCCAGCAGTTACTCTATCCCAGTCTACGAGCAGTACTTC
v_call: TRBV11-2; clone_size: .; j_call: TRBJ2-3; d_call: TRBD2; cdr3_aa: CASSLVRGGRRLTDTQYF; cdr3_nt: TGTGCCAGCAGCTTAGTTCGGGGGGGGCGGAGGCTCACAGATACGCAGTATTTT
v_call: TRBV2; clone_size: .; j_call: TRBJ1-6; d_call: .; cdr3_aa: CASRGEESPLHF; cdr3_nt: TGTGCCAGCCGAGGGGAGGAGTCACCCCTCCACTTT
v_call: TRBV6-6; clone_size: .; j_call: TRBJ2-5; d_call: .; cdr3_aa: CASRPTAQGQYF; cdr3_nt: TGTGCCAGCAGACCGACAGCTCAGGGCCAGTACTTC
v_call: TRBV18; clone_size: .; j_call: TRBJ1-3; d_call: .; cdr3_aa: CASSRLHRVAGNTIYF; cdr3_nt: TGTGCCAGCTCACGACTTCACAGGGTTGCTGGAAACACCATATATTTT
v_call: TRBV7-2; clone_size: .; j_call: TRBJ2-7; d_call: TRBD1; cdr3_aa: CASRPDRGRGYEQYF; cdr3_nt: TGTGCCAGCAGACCCGACAGGGGGCGAGGTTACGAGCAGTACTTC
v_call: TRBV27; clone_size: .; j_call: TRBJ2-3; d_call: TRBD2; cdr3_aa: CASSTQRTSGGTRTDTQYF; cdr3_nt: TGTGCCAGCAGTACCCAACGGACTAGCGGGGGGACCCGCACAGATACGCAGTATTTT
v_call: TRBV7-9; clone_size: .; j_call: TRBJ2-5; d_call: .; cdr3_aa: CASSLVLLDQETQYF; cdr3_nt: TGTGCCAGCAGCTTAGTACTGCTGGACCAAGAGACCCAGTACTTC
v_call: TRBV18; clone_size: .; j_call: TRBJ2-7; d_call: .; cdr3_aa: CASSPEGWSYEQYF; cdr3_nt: TGTGCCAGCTCACCGGAGGGGTGGTCCTACGAGCAGTACTTC
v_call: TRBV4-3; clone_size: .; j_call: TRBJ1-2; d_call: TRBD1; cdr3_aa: CASSQDSGTGSNYGYTF; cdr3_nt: TGCGCCAGCAGCCAAGATAGCGGGACAGGGAGTAACTATGGCTACACCTTC
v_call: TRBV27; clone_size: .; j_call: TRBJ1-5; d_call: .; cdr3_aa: CASSQRVSNQPQHF; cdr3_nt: TGTGCCAGCAGTCAGAGGGTTAGCAATCAGCCCCAGCATTTT
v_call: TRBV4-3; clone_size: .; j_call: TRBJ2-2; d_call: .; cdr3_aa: CASRRGQLNTGELFF; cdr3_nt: TGCGCCAGCAGACGCGGACAGTTGAACACCGGGGAGCTGTTTTTT
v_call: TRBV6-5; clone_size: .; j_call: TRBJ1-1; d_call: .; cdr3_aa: CASSYSNRLGTEAFF; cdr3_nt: TGTGCCAGCAGTTACTCGAACAGATTGGGCACTGAAGCTTTCTTT
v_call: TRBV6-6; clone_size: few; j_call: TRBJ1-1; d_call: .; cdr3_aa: CASLFFPMNTEAFF; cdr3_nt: TGTGCCAGCTTGTTTTTCCCTATGAACACTGAAGCTTTCTTT
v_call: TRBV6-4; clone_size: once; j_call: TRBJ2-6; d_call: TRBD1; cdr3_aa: CASSETGGVGANVLTF; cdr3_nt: TGTGCCAGCAGTGAAACAGGGGGTGTTGGGGCCAACGTCCTGACTTTC
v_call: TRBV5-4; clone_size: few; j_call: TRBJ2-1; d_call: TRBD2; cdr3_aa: CASSPGLAGGPYNEQFF; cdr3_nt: TGTGCCAGCAGCCCAGGACTAGCGGGGGGGCCCTACAATGAGCAGTTCTTC
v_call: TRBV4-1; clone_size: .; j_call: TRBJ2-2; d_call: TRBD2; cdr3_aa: CASSQRWGTSGRAGELFF; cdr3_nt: TGCGCCAGCAGCCAACGGTGGGGGACTAGCGGGCGGGCCGGGGAGCTGTTTTTT
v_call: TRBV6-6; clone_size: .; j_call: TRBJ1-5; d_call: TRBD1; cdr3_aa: CASSWDRGVNQPQHF; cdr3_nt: TGTGCCAGCAGCTGGGACAGGGGAGTGAACCAGCCCCAGCATTTT
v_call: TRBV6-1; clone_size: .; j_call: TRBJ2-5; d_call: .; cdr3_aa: CASSLRSQETQYF; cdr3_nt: TGTGCCAGCAGCTTGAGGTCCCAAGAGACCCAGTACTTC
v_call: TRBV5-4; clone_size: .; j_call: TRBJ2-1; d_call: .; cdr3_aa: CASSLGGLAAYNEQFF; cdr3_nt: TGTGCCAGCAGCTTGGGGGGGCTAGCGGCTTACAATGAGCAGTTCTTC
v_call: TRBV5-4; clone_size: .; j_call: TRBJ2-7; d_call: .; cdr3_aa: CASSPGVSYEQYF; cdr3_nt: TGTGCCAGCAGCCCCGGGGTCTCCTACGAGCAGTACTTC
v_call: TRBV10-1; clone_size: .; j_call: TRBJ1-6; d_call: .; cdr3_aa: CASSERAGRESPLHF; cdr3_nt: TGCGCCAGCAGTGAGAGGGCAGGGAGGGAGTCACCCCTCCACTTT
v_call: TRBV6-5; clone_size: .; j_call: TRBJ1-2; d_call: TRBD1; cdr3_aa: CASRPTGVDGYTF; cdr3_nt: TGTGCCAGCAGACCAACAGGGGTGGATGGCTACACCTTC
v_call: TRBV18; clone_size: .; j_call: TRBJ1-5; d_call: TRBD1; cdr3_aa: CASSHLPGQGGNQPQHF; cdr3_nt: TGTGCCAGCTCACACCTACCGGGACAGGGAGGCAATCAGCCCCAGCATTTT
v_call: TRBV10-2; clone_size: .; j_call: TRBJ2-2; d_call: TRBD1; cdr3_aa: CASNLRTGLGPNTGELFF; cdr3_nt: TGCGCCAGCAACCTTCGGACAGGGCTGGGGCCTAACACCGGGGAGCTGTTTTTT
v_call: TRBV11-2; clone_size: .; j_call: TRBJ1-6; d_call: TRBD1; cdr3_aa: CASNSITGGNSPLHF; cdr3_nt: TGTGCCAGCAACAGTATAACAGGGGGCAATTCACCCCTCCACTTT
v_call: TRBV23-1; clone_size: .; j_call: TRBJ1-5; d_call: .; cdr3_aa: CASSQSGGASNQPQHF; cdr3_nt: TGCGCCAGCAGTCAATCGGGGGGGGCGAGCAATCAGCCCCAGCATTTT
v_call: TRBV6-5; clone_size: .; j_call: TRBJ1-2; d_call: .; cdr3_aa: CASRTPGGHYGYTF; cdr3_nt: TGTGCCAGCAGGACCCCGGGGGGCCACTATGGCTACACCTTC
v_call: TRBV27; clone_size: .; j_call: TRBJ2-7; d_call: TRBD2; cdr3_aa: CASSLGRGLYEQYF; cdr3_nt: TGTGCCAGCAGTCTAGGACGGGGACTATACGAGCAGTACTTC
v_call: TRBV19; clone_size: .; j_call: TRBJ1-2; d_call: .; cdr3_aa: CASSARQETYGYTF; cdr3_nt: TGTGCCAGTAGTGCAAGACAGGAAACTTATGGCTACACCTTC
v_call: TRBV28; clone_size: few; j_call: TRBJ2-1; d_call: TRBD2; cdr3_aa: CASSFFGLVFNEQFF; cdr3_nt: TGTGCCAGCAGTTTTTTCGGACTAGTATTCAATGAGCAGTTCTTC
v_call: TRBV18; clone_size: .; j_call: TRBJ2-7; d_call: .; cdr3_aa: CASSPPDSYEQYF; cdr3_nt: TGTGCCAGCTCACCCCCAGACTCCTACGAGCAGTACTTC
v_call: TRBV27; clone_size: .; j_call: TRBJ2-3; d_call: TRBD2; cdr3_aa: CASSLSSSGRRAQYF; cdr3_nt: TGTGCCAGCAGTTTGAGTTCTAGCGGGAGGAGGGCGCAGTATTTT
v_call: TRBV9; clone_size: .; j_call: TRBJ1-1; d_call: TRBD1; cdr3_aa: CASSVGTGMNTEAFF; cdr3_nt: TGTGCCAGCAGCGTAGGGACAGGGATGAACACTGAAGCTTTCTTT
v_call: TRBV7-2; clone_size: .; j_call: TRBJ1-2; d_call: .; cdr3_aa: CASSLVRGNGYTF; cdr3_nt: TGTGCCAGCAGCTTAGTCCGCGGGAATGGCTACACCTTC
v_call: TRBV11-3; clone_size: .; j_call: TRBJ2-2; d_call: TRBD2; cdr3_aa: CASSPLTLAGAITGELFF; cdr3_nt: TGTGCCAGCTCCCCTCTAACGTTAGCGGGGGCGATCACCGGGGAGCTGTTTTTT
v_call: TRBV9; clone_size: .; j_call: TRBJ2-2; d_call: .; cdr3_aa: CASSTESGGVNFGELFF; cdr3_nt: TGTGCCAGCAGCACGGAATCCGGAGGCGTAAATTTCGGGGAGCTGTTTTTT
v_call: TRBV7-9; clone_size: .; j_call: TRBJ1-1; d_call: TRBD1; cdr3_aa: CASSLPPRTGVDTEAFF; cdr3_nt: TGTGCCAGCAGCTTACCCCCCAGGACAGGGGTGGACACTGAAGCTTTCTTT
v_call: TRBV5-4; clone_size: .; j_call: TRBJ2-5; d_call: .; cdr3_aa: CAILDSKETQYF; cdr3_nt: TGTGCCATCCTTGACAGCAAAGAGACCCAGTACTTC
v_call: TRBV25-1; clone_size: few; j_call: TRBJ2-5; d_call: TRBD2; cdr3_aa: CASSRAGERETQYF; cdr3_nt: TGTGCCAGCAGTAGAGCGGGAGAGAGGGAGACCCAGTACTTC
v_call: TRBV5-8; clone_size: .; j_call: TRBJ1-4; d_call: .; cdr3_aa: CASSWGTGRGEKLFF; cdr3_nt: TGTGCCAGCAGCTGGGGAACAGGGAGGGGTGAAAAACTGTTTTTT
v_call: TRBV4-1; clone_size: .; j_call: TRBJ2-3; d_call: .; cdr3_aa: CASSQLADTQYF; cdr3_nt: TGCGCCAGCAGCCAACTAGCAGATACGCAGTATTTT
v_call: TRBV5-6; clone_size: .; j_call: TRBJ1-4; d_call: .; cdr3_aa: CASSRIGDGMELFF; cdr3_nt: TGTGCCAGCAGCCGGATAGGGGATGGTATGGAACTGTTTTTT
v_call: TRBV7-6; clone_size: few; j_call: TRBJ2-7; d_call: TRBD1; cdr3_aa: CASSRDRSSYEQYF; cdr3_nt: TGTGCCAGCAGCCGGGACAGAAGCTCCTACGAGCAGTACTTC
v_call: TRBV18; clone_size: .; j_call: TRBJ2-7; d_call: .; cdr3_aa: CASSPRSKQGGSYEQYF; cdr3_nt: TGTGCCAGCTCACCAAGGTCGAAACAGGGAGGGTCCTACGAGCAGTACTTC
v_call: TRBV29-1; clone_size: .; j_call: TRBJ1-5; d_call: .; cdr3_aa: CSATVETAYSNQPQHF; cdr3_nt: TGCAGCGCAACAGTGGAGACAGCCTATAGCAATCAGCCCCAGCATTTT
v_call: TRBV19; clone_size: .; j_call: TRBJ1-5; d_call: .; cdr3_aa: CASSIGLGGRINQPQHF; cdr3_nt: TGTGCCAGTAGTATAGGGTTGGGGGGACGCATTAATCAGCCCCAGCATTTT
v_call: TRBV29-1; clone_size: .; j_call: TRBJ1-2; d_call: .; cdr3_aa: CSVDRQAGYGYTF; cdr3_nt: TGCAGCGTTGATCGGCAGGCGGGCTATGGCTACACCTTC
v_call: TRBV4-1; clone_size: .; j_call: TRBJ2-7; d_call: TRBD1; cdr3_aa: CASSPGPGQGVDEQYF; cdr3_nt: TGCGCCAGCAGCCCGGGACCGGGACAGGGGGTGGACGAGCAGTACTTC
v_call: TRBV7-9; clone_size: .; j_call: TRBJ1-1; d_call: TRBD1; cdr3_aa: CASSPGQAYEAFF; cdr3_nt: TGTGCCAGCAGCCCCGGACAGGCCTATGAAGCTTTCTTT
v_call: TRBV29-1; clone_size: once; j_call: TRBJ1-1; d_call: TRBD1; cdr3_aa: CSPGQSNTEAFF; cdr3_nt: TGCAGCCCGGGACAGTCGAACACTGAAGCTTTCTTT
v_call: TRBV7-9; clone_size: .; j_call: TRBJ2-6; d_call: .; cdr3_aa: CASSSLSGPGANVLTF; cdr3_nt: TGTGCCAGCAGCTCACTTTCAGGGCCAGGGGCCAACGTCCTGACTTTC
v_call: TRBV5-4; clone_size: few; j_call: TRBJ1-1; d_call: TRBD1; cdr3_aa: CASSLRGPATEAFF; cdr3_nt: TGTGCCAGCAGCTTGAGGGGGCCAGCTACTGAAGCTTTCTTT
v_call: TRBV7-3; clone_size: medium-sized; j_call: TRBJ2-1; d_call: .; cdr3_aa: CASSRWESPNEQFF; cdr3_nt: TGTGCCAGCAGCCGCTGGGAGTCCCCCAATGAGCAGTTCTTC
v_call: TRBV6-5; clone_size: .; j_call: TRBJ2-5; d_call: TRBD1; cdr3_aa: CASSYSGTGREQYF; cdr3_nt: TGTGCCAGCAGTTACTCGGGGACAGGACGGGAGCAGTACTTC
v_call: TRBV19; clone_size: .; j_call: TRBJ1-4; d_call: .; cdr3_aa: CASSIWFDKEVFF; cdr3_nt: TGTGCCAGTAGTATATGGTTTGACAAGGAGGTGTTTTTT
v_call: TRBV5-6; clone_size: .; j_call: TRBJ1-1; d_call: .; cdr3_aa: CASSLGAQIYTEAFF; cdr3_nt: TGTGCCAGCAGCTTGGGGGCACAGATTTACACTGAAGCTTTCTTT